This T cell receptor beta chain is from a study of T cells in Graves' hyperthyroidism and ophthalmopathy. Study findings and constraints: Stable hyperthyroidism was told apart from ophthalmopathy by a model built on 13 V-J features.

The TCR beta CDR3 regions underwent amplification using RNA transcripts as the source. Using the HTBI primer set, a first-round RT-PCR was run on the TCR CDR3. TCRdb processed the multiplex PCR reads anew with MiXCR; each CDR3 protein has one entry. The sample records hundreds of thousands of distinct CDR3 sequences, 14% being singletons. Looked up from germline, CDR1 is SNHLY and CDR2 is FYNNEI. The CDR3 covers 12 residues. V lost 5 bases, J lost 8 bases, and 5 bases stayed unmatched. This clonotype was found many times. Its antigen is as yet unknown. The hyperthyroidism patients had all been newly diagnosed, and their disease duration was under 2 months. Their ages ranged from 18 to 65 years. Lactation, pregnancy, other autoimmune disease or uncontrolled infection excluded patients.

The receptor's source is a middle-aged woman with Graves' hyperthyroidism. The chain is built from TRBV2 and TRBJ1-1, with 7 positions matching TRBD1. Sequencing was carried out using blood. CDR3 coding DNA: TGTGCCAGCAGTTCCACGACAGGGGAAGCTTTCTTT. Its protein is CASSSTTGEAFF.